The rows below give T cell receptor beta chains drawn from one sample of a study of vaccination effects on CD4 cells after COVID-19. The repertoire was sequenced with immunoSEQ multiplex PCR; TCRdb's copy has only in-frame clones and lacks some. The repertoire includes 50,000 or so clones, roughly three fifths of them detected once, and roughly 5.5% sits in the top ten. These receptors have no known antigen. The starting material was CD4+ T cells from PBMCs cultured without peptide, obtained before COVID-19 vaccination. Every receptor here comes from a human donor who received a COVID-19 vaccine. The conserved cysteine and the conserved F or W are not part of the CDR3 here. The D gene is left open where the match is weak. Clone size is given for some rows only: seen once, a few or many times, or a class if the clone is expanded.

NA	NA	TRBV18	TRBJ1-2	ASSPGQDYGYT
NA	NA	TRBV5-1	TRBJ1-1	ASSSGHTEAF
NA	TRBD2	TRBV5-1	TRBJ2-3	ASSLGVAGALDTQY
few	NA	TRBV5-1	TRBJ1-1	ASSPFRDGDEAF
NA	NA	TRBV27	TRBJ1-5	ASSFPSNQPQH
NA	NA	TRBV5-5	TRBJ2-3	ASSFRDSRDTQY
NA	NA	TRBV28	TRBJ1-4	ASSLRPNQAEKLF
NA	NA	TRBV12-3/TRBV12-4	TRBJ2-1	ASSLKGGEQF
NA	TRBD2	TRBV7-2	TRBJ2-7	ASSRTSGDSYEQY
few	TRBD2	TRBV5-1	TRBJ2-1	ASSFLTLTSGLYNEQF
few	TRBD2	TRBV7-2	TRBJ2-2	ASSLGALAGAKNTGELF
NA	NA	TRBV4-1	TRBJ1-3	ASSQEGLSGNTIY
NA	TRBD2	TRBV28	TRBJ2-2	ASRLSGMGAGELF
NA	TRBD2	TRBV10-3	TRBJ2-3	AIKLAGGDTQY
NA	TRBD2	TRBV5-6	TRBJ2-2	ASSLDSGGVKVGELF
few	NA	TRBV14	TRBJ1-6	ASRAVYNSPLH
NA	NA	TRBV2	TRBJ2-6	AINLDSLSGANVLT
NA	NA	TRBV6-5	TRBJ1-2	ASSYRDNYGYT
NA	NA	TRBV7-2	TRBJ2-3	ASSPQVLRTDTQY
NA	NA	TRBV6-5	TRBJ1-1	ATKAPENTEAF
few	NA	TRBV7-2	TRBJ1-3	ASSLEGGNTIY
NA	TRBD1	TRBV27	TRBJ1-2	ASSYRQGYYGYT
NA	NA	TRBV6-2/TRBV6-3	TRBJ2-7	ASSYSAGQGYEQY
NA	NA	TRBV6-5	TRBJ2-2	ASKVEASNTGELF
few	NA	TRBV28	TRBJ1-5	ASRLTGRSNQPQH
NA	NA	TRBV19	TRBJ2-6	ASSRGSGANVLT
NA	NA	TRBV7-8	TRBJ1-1	ASSLTGVLNTEAF
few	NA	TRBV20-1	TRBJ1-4	SAHGEKLF
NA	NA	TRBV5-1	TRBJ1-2	ASSLQGSDYGYT
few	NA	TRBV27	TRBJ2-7	ASSVRDGSYEQY
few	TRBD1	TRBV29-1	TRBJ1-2	SVADRANYGYT
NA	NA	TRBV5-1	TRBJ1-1	ASSSDGMMNTEAF
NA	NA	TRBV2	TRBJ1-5	ASSDQGQLGQPQH
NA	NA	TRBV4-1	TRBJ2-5	ASSPAAQETQY
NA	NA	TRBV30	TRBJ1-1	AWRGGATGGEAF
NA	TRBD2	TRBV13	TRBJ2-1	ASSSGLAGVRF
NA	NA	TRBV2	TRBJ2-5	ASSLKGAKTQY
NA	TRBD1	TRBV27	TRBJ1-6	ASSLSTGGFSPLH
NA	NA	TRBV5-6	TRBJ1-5	ASSLGSNQPQH
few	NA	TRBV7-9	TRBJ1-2	ASSQAGQTYGT
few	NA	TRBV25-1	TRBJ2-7	ASSPYGTIYEQY
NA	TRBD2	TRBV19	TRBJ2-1	ASSISGGARGEQF
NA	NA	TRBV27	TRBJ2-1	ASSFGDTYNEQF
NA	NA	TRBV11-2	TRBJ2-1	ASSLVERASLNEQF
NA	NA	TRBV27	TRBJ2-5	ASSSQGTLGETQY
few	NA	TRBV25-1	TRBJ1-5	ASSSKSDRTNQPQH
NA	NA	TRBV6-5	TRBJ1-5	ASSYRVVGNQPQH
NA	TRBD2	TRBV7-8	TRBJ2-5	ASSPLFNERGGGTQY
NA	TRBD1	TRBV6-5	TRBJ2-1	ASRRDRAEF
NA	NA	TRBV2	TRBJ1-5	ASSVTGSNQPQH
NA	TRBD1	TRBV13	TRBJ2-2	ASSLEAGGAGELF
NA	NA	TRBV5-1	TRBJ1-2	ASATTDGNYGYT
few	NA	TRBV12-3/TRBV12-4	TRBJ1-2	ASSPTANYGYT
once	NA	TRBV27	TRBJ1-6	ASTNSGSGAYNSPLH
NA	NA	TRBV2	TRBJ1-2	ASSEKGGYGYT
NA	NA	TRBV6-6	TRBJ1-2	ASSPPEKPNYGYT